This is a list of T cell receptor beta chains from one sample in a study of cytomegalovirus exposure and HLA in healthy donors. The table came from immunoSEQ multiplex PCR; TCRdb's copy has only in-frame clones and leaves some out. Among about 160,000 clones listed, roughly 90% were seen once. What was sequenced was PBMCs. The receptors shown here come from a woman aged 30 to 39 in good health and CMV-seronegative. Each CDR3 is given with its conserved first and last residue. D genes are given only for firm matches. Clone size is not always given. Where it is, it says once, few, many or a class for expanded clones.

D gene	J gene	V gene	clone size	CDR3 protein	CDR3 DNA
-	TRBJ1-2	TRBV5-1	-	CASSSGTQAANYGYTF	TGCGCCAGCAGCTCCGGGACACAAGCTGCTAACTATGGCTACACCTTC
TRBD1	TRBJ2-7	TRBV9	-	CASSPLSRGLDEQYF	TGTGCCAGCAGCCCCTTAAGTAGGGGGCTCGACGAGCAGTACTTC
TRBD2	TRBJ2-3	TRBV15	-	CATSSKRGATDTQYF	TGTGCCACCAGCTCTAAGCGGGGGGCCACAGATACGCAGTATTTT
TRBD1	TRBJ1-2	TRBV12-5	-	CASGSDRGPYGYTF	TGTGCTAGTGGTTCGGACAGGGGCCCCTATGGCTACACCTTC
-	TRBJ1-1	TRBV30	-	CAWSVPGRENEAFF	TGTGCCTGGAGTGTACCGGGCAGGGAGAATGAAGCTTTCTTT
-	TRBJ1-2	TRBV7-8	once	CASSSQGMGYGYTF	TGTGCCAGCAGCTCTCAGGGGATGGGCTATGGCTACACCTTC
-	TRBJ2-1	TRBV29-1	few	CSVEVDSQWNEQFF	TGCAGCGTTGAAGTAGACAGCCAATGGAATGAGCAGTTCTTC
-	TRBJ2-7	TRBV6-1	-	CASVLQLFDHEQYF	TGTGCCAGCGTACTACAGTTGTTTGACCACGAGCAGTACTTC
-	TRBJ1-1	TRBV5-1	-	CASSFEGFTEAFF	TGCGCCAGCAGCTTTGAGGGGTTCACTGAAGCTTTCTTT
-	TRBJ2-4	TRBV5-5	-	CASSFEPRGNIQYF	TGTGCCAGCAGCTTTGAACCCCGGGGGAACATTCAGTACTTC
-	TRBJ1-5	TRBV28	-	CASSPRGARGSSQPQHF	TGTGCCAGCAGCCCAAGGGGGGCCAGGGGCAGTTCTCAGCCCCAGCATTTT
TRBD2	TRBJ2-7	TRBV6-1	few	CASSELLAGSYEQYF	TGTGCCAGCAGCGAACTACTAGCGGGGTCCTACGAGCAGTACTTC
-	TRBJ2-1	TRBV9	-	CASSTGASVDEQFF	TGTGCCAGCAGCACCGGGGCTAGCGTCGATGAGCAGTTCTTC
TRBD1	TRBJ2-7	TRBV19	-	CASHDRGLGEQYF	TGTGCCAGTCATGACAGGGGTTTGGGCGAGCAGTACTTC
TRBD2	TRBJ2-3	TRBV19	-	CASSMGLGTDTQYF	TGTGCCAGTAGTATGGGACTAGGCACAGATACGCAGTATTTT
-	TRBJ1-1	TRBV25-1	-	CASSESGVNTEAFF	TGTGCCAGCAGTGAATCAGGGGTAAACACTGAAGCTTTCTTT
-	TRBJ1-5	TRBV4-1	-	CASSSMGGSSQPQHF	TGCGCCAGCAGTTCGATGGGGGGAAGTAGTCAGCCCCAGCATTTT
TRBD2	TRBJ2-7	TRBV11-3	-	CASSLTATSDEQYF	TGTGCCAGCAGCTTGACAGCGACTAGCGATGAGCAGTACTTC
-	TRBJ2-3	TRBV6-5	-	CASSVVWTSTDTQYF	TGTGCCAGCAGTGTCGTATGGACAAGCACAGATACGCAGTATTTT
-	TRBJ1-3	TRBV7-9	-	CASNDGSGNTIYF	TGTGCCAGCAACGATGGCTCTGGAAACACCATATATTTT
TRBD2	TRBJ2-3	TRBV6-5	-	CASSYLAGVADTQYF	TGTGCCAGCAGTTACTTAGCGGGAGTGGCAGATACGCAGTATTTT
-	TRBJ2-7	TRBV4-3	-	CASSQVGAASGEQYF	TGCGCCAGCAGCCAAGTAGGAGCCGCGAGTGGCGAGCAGTACTTC
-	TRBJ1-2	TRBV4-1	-	CASSQAPRGAVYGYTF	TGCGCCAGCAGCCAGGCCCCGAGGGGGGCTGTCTATGGCTACACCTTC
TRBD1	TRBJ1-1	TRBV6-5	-	CASSASKQGEAFF	TGTGCCAGCAGTGCGTCCAAACAGGGGGAAGCTTTCTTT
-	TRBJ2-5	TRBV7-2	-	CASSLGLFGETQYF	TGTGCCAGCAGCTTAGGACTATTCGGGGAGACCCAGTACTTC
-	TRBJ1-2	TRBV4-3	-	CASSQEPFGGNGYGYTF	TGCGCCAGCAGCCAAGAGCCGTTCGGGGGAAACGGCTATGGCTACACCTTC
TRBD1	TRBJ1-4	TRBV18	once	CASSPIGTENEKLFF	TGTGCCAGCTCACCCATAGGGACAGAGAATGAAAAACTGTTTTTT
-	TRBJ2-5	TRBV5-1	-	CASSFKLENQETQYF	TGCGCCAGCAGCTTTAAACTAGAGAACCAAGAGACCCAGTACTTC
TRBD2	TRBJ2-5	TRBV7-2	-	CASSYPSGRGQETQYF	TGTGCCAGCAGCTACCCTAGCGGGAGGGGCCAAGAGACCCAGTACTTC
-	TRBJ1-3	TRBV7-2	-	CASSLDAGPGNTIYF	TGTGCCAGCAGCTTAGATGCCGGGCCTGGAAACACCATATATTTT
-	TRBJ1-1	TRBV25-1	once	CASREGTAAFF	TGTGCCAGCAGGGAGGGAACGGCGGCTTTCTTT
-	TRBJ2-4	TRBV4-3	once	CASSQDGREAKNIQYF	TGCGCCAGCAGCCAAGATGGACGGGAAGCCAAAAACATTCAGTACTTC
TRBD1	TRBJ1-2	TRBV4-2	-	CASSPRGQSLYGYTF	TGTGCCAGCAGCCCAAGGGGGCAGTCCCTCTATGGCTACACCTTC
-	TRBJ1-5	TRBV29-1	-	CSVAENSNQPQHF	TGCAGCGTTGCCGAAAATAGCAATCAGCCCCAGCATTTT
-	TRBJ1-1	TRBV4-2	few	CASSQTGLNTEAFF	TGTGCCAGCAGCCAGACAGGACTGAACACTGAAGCTTTCTTT
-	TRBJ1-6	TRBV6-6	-	CASSYSGVNSPLHF	TGTGCCAGCAGTTACTCCGGCGTGAATTCACCCCTCCACTTT
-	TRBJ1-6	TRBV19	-	CASRAPGANNSPLHF	TGTGCCAGTAGGGCCCCGGGAGCCAATAATTCACCCCTCCACTTT
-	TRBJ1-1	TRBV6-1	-	CASSLGKYLNTEAFF	TGTGCCAGCTCCCTTGGGAAGTACCTGAACACTGAAGCTTTCTTT
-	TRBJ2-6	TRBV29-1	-	CSVVVFQAGANVLTF	TGCAGCGTTGTGGTTTTCCAAGCTGGGGCCAACGTCCTGACTTTC
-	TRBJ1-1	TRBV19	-	CASSQGFYTEAFF	TGTGCCAGTAGTCAGGGGTTTTACACTGAAGCTTTCTTT
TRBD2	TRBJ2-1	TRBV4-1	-	CASSQGGGVAARSYNEQFF	TGCGCCAGCAGCCAAGGGGGGGGTGTTGCTGCGAGGTCCTACAATGAGCAGTTCTTC
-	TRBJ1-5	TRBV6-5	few	CASSYAGGQPQHF	TGTGCCAGCAGTTACGCGGGAGGTCAGCCCCAGCATTTT
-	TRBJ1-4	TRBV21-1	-	CASRQGAHEKLFF	TGTGCCAGCAGACAGGGGGCGCATGAAAAACTGTTTTTT
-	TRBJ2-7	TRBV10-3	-	CAISELAGLGEQYF	TGTGCCATCAGTGAGTTGGCGGGACTGGGAGAGCAGTACTTC
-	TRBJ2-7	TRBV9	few	CASSVEGNYEQYF	TGTGCCAGCAGCGTAGAAGGGAACTACGAGCAGTACTTC
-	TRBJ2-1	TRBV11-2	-	CASSLVGRGSNEQFF	TGTGCCAGCAGCTTAGTTGGCAGGGGAAGCAATGAGCAGTTCTTC
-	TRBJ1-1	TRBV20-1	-	CSEEQGPEAFF	TGCAGTGAAGAACAGGGACCTGAAGCTTTCTTT
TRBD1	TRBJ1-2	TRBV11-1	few	CASSPDRGQGYTF	TGTGCCAGCAGCCCCGACAGGGGGCAAGGCTACACCTTC
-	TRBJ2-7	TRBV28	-	CASSPPDGYEQYF	TGTGCCAGCAGTCCACCGGACGGCTACGAGCAGTACTTC
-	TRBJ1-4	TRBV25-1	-	CASSARGTTNEKLFF	TGTGCCAGCAGTGCCCGGGGTACAACTAATGAAAAACTGTTTTTT
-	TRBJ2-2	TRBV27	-	CASSPKGQNTGELFF	TGTGCCAGCAGCCCCAAGGGACAGAACACCGGGGAGCTGTTTTTT
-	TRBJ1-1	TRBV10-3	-	CAISTTVNTEAFF	TGTGCCATCAGCACGACAGTGAACACTGAAGCTTTCTTT
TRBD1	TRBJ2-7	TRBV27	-	CASRTGQGRYEQYF	TGTGCCAGCAGAACCGGACAGGGACGCTACGAGCAGTACTTC
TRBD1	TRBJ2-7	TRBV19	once	CASTGTGFYEQYF	TGTGCCAGTACCGGGACAGGGTTCTACGAGCAGTACTTC
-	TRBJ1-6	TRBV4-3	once	CASSQWTSNSPLHF	TGCGCCAGCAGCCAATGGACATCTAATTCACCCCTCCACTTT